This note documents a single T cell receptor (beta chain) sequence. Its antigen is unknown. V dropped 0 bases and J dropped 0 bases, with 13 bases sitting between them. The germline gives CDR1 SGHRS, CDR2 YFSETQ. This CDR3 spans 17 amino acids. The data belong to a study of persistence of HIV-infected CD4 T cells. Cells were stimulated with CMV-infected fibroblast lysates at roughly 9.1 ug/mL. CD40L-negative CD69-negative CD45RO-high memory CD4+ T cells were sorted as populations depleted of antigen-responding cells. This was the immunoSEQ version 4 assay in survey mode. The protocol was immunoSEQ multiplex PCR, while the TCRdb copy is restricted to in-frame clones and leaves out a portion. The sample has over 30,000 clones, roughly 80% seen once.

This sample comprised CD4+ T cells sorted from PBMCs after roughly 18-hour stimulation, obtained from a patient who received antiretroviral therapy. The receptor was derived from an adult woman with HIV who was CMV-seropositive. The rearrangement uses TRBV5-1 and TRBJ2-1; a weak D match, TRBD2 (6 bases). The CDR3 DNA sequence: TGCGCCAGCAGCTTGGGTTACGTCGGGGGCTCCTACAATGAGCAGTTCTTC. Encoded protein: CASSLGYVGGSYNEQFF.